These T cell receptor beta chains were read from a single sample in a study of T cells after yellow fever vaccination. TCRdb recomputed calls from the 5' RACE reads with MiXCR, one row per CDR3 protein. The table has some 150,000 distinct CDR3 sequences, roughly 9% seen once. Sequencing used CD8+ T cells sorted from PBMCs, obtained 45 days after the yellow fever booster vaccination. The receptors stem from a man between 18 and 29 years old who received the YFV17D yellow fever vaccine. The conserved cysteine and the conserved F or W are not part of the CDR3 here.

TRBV21-1 | ASSKACSADTQY
TRBV7-9 | ASSPDVPYEQY
TRBV10-3 | AISESLYEQY
TRBV6-6 | ASSYTQLGGGDRNEQF
TRBV28 | ASREQGPPTDTQY
TRBV29-1 | SVDVRYNEQF
TRBV6-6 | ASTAGETQY
TRBV18 | ASSPEGSYNSPLH
TRBV2 | ATHGGFNTGELF
TRBV7-9 | ASNSGDRGRVENEKLF
TRBV4-2 | ASSQDRAGYEQY